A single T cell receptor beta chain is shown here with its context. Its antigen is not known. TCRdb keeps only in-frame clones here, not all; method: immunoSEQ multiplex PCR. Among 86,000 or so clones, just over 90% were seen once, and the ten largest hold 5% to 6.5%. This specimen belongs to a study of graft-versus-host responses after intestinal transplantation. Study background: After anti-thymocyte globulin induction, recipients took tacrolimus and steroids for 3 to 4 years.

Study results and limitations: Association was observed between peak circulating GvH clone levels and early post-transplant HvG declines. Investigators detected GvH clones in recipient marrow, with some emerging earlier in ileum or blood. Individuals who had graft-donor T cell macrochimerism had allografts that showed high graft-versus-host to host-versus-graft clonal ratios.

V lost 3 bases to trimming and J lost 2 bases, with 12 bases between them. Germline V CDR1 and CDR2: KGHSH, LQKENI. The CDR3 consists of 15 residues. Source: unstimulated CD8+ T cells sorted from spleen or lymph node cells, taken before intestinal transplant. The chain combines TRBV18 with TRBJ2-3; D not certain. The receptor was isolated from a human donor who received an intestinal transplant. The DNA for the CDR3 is TGTGCCAGCTCACCCCTCCTCATTTCCACAGATACGCAGTATTTT. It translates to CASSPLLISTDTQYF.